This T cell receptor beta chain was found in a study of T cell responses to AZD1222 COVID-19 vaccine. Sequencing was performed with immunoSEQ multiplex PCR; in TCRdb, only in-frame clones are kept and a portion is missing. The data hold about 84,000 clones, with 80% to 90% observed a single time. Germline values: CDR1 SNHLY, CDR2 FYNNEI. The CDR3 totals 13 residues. Trimming left V 1 base short and J 7 bases short, with 10 bases between. This clonotype was obtained from an adult who received the AZD1222 COVID-19 vaccine. This chain joins TRBV2 and TRBJ1-2, with D maybe TRBD1 (6 bases). Specimen: peripheral blood, collected 28 days after the second AZD1222 dose. The CDR3 sequence is CASSEDRETGYTF. CDR3 DNA: TGTGCCAGCAGTGAAGACAGGGAGACTGGCTACACCTTC.